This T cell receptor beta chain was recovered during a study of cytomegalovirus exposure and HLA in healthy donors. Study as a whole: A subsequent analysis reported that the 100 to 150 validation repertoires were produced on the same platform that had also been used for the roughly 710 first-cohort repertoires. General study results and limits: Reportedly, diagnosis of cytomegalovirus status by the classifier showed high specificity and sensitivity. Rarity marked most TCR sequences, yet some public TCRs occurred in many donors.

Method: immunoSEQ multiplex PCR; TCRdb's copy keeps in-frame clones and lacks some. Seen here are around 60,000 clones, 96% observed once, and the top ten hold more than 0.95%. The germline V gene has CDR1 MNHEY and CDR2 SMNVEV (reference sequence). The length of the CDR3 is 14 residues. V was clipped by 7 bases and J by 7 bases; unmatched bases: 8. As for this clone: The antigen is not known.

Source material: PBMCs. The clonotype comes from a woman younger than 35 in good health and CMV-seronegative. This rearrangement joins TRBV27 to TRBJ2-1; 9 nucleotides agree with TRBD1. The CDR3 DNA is TGTGCCAGCAACGCCGGGACAGGGCCGAATGAGCAGTTCTTC. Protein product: CASNAGTGPNEQFF.